This TCR beta chain came from a study of blood T cells in healthy people across ages. Whole-study findings and limits: The study could not conclusively compare naive and antigen-experienced cells, given its unsorted PBMCs. Comparison with aged donors showed that long-lived donors had more naive CD4+ cells and higher diversity.

Those donating, healthy Caucasian individuals from Russia, were aged 6 to 90. The amount of total RNA extracted per sample was at least 5.5 micrograms. CDR3 length: 14 residues. Germline V gene data show CDR1 as LGHNA and CDR2 as YSLEER. Next came a second PCR, run for about 6 to 12 cycles, which used a sample-barcoded 5' primer along with a J-beta primer mix. TCRdb used MiXCR to reprocess the 5' RACE reads, holding one entry per CDR3 protein. The data contain some 900,000 distinct CDR3 sequences, roughly 26% of them singletons. As concerns this clonotype: Its antigen is unknown. A read error may explain this, as a much larger clone is one base away.

V is TRBV4-3 and J is TRBJ2-3; D not resolved. The sequence came from a woman older than 75 in good health. Sample: blood. Written as DNA, the CDR3 is TGCGCCAGCAGCCAATGGGGTTCCACAGATACGCAGTGTTTT. Its protein product is CASSQWGSTDTQCF.